The next 8 T cell receptor beta chains were all read from a single sample in a study of T cell changes during pregnancy in multiple sclerosis. Generated by immunoSEQ multiplex PCR, the TCRdb table keeps only in-frame clones and is missing some. The table lists 60,000 to 95,000 clones, under 95% of them singletons, with more than 0.4% in the top ten. Source: CD4+ T cells from peripheral blood mononuclear cells, taken before pregnancy. The source is a female donor with multiple sclerosis, enrolled in a pregnancy study.

The rearrangement uses TRBV15 and TRBJ2-2, with no clear D. Trimming left V 0 bases short and J 3 bases short, with 8 bases between. The germline gives CDR1 LNHNV, CDR2 YYDKDF (reference sequence). The CDR3 has 15 residues. CDR3 coding DNA: TGTGCCACCAGCAGAGATTCCGCAGACACCGGGGAGCTGTTTTTT. This translates into CATSRDSADTGELFF. Full variable domain (outside the CDR3, taken from reference TRBV15 and TRBJ2-2): DAMVIQNPRYQVTQFGKPVTLSCSQTLNHNVMYWYQQKSSQAPKLLFHYYDKDFNNEADTPDNFQSRRPNTSFCFLDIRSPGLGDTAMYLCATSRDSADTGELFFGEGSRLTVL.

CDR3 amino acids: CASSLGTDQETQYF. The CDR3 DNA is TGTGCCAGCAGCTTGGGGACAGACCAAGAGACCCAGTACTTC. The chain couples TRBV11-3 to TRBJ2-5; TRBD1 matches 7 bases. V trimming: 3 bases; J trimming: 0 bases; junction bases outside the gene matches: 1. This CDR3 comprises 14 residues. Germline loops: CDR1 SGHNT, CDR2 YENEEA.

This clone was detected a few times. The rearrangement joins TRBV7-3 to TRBJ2-5, with D maybe TRBD2 (5 bases). V was trimmed by 5 bases and J by 7 bases, leaving 14 bases between them. Looked up from germline, CDR1 is SGHTA and CDR2 is FQGTGA. The CDR3 consists of 13 residues. In DNA, the CDR3 is TGTGCCAGCAGCCCGGACTCCCTCAGGACCCAGTACTTC. Protein sequence: CASSPDSLRTQYF.

This sequence joins TRBV25-1 and TRBJ1-1; TRBD1 matches at 8 bases. V shed 5 bases and J 6 bases; nucleotides not matched to a gene: 5. The CDR3 runs 13 residues. The germline V gene encodes CDR1 MGHDK and CDR2 SYGVNS. Here the CDR3 DNA reads TGTGCCAGCAGTCCCCGGACAGGGTCTGAAGCTTTCTTT. Translated, it gives CASSPRTGSEAFF.

The chain employs TRBV5-1 and TRBJ1-6; a possible D gene is TRBD1 (5 bases). The CDR3 spans 14 residues. Germline V gene lookup returns CDR1 SGHRS and CDR2 YFSETQ. V was trimmed by 0 bases and J by 6 bases, leaving 7 bases between them. The CDR3 region has the DNA TGCGCCAGCAGCTTGGTCCAGGGTAATTCACCCCTCCACTTT. It is translated as CASSLVQGNSPLHF.

The V call is TRBV5-8, the J call TRBJ1-5; D unclear. The CDR3 is made up of 12 amino acids. Trimming took 4 bases from V and 3 from J, leaving 5 bases between them. CDR1 and CDR2 (germline): SGHTS, YDEGEE. The CDR3 nucleotides read TGTGCCAGCAGCCTGTTCAATCAGCCCCAGCATTTT. This codes for CASSLFNQPQHF.

This clone appeared a single time. The chain has TRBV29-1 and TRBJ2-7; 12 bases match TRBD1. V lost 6 bases, J lost 7 bases, and 13 bases stayed unmatched. From germline, CDR1 is SQVTM and CDR2 ANQGSEA. The CDR3 is 15 residues long. CDR3 loop: CSVIKPGQGAGEQYF. The CDR3 bases are TGCAGCGTAATAAAACCGGGACAGGGGGCTGGTGAGCAGTACTTC.

This clone was counted a single time. The CDR3: CASSVSTYEQYF. CDR3 coding DNA: TGTGCCAGCAGCGTCTCCACTTACGAGCAGTACTTC. V gene TRBV28 combines with J gene TRBJ2-7; D unclear. There are 12 residues in the CDR3. Trimming removed 6 bases at V and 4 bases at J, with 10 bases between. Per germline, CDR1 MDHEN and CDR2 SYDVKM. Full variable domain (missing parts from reference TRBV28 and TRBJ2-7): DVKVTQSSRYLVKRTGEKVFLECVQDMDHENMFWYRQDPGLGLRLIYFSYDVKMKEKGDIPEGYSVSREKKERFSLILESASTNQTSMYLCASSVSTYEQYFGPGTRLTVT.